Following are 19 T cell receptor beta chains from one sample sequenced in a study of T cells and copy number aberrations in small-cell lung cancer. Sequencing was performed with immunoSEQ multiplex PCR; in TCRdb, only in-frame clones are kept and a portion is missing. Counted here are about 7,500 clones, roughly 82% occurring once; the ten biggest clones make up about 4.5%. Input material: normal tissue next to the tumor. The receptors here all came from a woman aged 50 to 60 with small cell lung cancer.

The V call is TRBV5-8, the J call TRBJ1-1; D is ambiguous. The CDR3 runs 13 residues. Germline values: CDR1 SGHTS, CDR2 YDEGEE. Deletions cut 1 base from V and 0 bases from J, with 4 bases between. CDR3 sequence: CASSLSLNTEAFF. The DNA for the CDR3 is TGTGCCAGCAGCTTGAGTCTGAACACTGAAGCTTTCTTT.

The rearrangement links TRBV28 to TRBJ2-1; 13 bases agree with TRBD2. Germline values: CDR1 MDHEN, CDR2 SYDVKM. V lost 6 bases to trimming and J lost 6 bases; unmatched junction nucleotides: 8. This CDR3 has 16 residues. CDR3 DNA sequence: TGTGCCAGCAGCGTACCACTAGCGGGAGGGCCCAATGAGCAGTTCTTC. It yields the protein CASSVPLAGGPNEQFF.

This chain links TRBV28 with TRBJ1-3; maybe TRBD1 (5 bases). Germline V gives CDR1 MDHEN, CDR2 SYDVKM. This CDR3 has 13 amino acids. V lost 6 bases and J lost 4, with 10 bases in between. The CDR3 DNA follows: TGTGCCAGCAGGGAGCAGGGAGGAAACACCATATATTTT. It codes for CASREQGGNTIYF. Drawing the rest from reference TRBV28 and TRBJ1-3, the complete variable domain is DVKVTQSSRYLVKRTGEKVFLECVQDMDHENMFWYRQDPGLGLRLIYFSYDVKMKEKGDIPEGYSVSREKKERFSLILESASTNQTSMYLCASREQGGNTIYFGEGSWLTVV.

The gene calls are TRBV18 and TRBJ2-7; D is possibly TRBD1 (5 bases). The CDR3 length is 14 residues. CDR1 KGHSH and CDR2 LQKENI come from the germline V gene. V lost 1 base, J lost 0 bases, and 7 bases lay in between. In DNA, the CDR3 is TGTGCCAGCTCACCACAACAGGCCTCCTACGAGCAGTACTTC. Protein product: CASSPQQASYEQYF.

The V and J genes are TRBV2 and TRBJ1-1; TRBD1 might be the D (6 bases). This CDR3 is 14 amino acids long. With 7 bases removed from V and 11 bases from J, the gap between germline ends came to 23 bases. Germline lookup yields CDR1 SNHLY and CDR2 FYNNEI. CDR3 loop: CASIKGEGTGGAFF. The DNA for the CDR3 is TGTGCCAGCATCAAAGGAGAGGGGACCGGGGGCGCTTTCTTT.

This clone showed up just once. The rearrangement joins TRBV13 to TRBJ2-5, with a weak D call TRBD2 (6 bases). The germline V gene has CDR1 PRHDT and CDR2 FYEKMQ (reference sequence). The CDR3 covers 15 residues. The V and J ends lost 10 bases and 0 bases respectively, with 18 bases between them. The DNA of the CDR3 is TGTGCCACATCCGGAGGGGCGACGTACCAAGAGACCCAGTACTTC. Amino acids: CATSGGATYQETQYF. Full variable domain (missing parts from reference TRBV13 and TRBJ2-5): AAGVIQSPRHLIKEKRETATLKCYPIPRHDTVYWYQQGPGQDPQFLISFYEKMQSDKGSIPDRFSAQQFSDYHSELNMSSLELGDSALYFCATSGGATYQETQYFGPGTRLLVL.

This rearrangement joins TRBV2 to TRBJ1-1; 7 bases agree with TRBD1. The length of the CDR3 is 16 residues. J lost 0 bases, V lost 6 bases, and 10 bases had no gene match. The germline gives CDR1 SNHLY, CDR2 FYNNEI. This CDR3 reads CASSHDRANMNTEAFF. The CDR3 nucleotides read TGTGCCAGCAGCCACGACAGGGCCAATATGAACACTGAAGCTTTCTTT.

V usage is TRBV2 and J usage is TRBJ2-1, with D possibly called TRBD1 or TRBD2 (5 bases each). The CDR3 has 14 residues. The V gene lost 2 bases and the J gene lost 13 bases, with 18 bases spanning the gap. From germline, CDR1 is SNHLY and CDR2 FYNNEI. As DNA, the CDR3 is TGTGCCAGCAGTGAATCGGGACCCCAGCCGAACCAGTTCTTC. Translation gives CASSESGPQPNQFF. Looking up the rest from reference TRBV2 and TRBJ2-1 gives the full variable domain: EPEVTQTPSHQVTQMGQEVILRCVPISNHLYFYWYRQILGQKVEFLVSFYNNEISEKSEIFDDQFSVERPDGSNFTLKIRSTKLEDSAMYFCASSESGPQPNQFFGPGTRLTVL.

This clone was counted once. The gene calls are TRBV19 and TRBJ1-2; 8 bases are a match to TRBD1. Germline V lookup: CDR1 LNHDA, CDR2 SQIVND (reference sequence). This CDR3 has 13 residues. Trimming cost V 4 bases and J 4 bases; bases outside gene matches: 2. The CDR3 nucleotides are TGTGCCAGTAGTAGGACAGGGATCTATGGCTACACCTTC. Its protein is CASSRTGIYGYTF. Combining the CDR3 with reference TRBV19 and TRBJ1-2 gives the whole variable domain DGGITQSPKYLFRKEGQNVTLSCEQNLNHDAMYWYRQDPGQGLRLIYYSQIVNDFQKGDIAEGYSVSREKKESFPLTVTSAQKNPTAFYLCASSRTGIYGYTFGSGTRLTVV.

The CDR3 reads CASSPNRGSNQPQHF. The CDR3 nucleotides read TGTGCCAGCAGCCCGAACAGAGGTAGCAATCAGCCCCAGCATTTT. V gene TRBV4-2 combines with J gene TRBJ1-5; D uncertain. Between the trimmed V and J ends, which lost 4 bases and 0 bases, there was a span of 10 bases. The CDR3 is 15 amino acids. Germline loops: CDR1 LGHNA, CDR2 YNFKEQ.

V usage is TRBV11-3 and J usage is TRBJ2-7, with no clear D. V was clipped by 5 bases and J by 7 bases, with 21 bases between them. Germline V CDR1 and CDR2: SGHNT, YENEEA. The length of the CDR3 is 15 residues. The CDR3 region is CASSAMLGPIVEQYF. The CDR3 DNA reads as TGTGCCAGCAGCGCGATGCTCGGCCCTATTGTAGAGCAGTACTTC.

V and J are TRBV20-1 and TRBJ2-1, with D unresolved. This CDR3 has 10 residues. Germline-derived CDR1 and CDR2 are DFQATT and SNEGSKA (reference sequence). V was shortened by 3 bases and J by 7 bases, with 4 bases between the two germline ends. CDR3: CSASWNEQFF. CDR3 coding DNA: TGCAGTGCTAGTTGGAATGAGCAGTTCTTC.

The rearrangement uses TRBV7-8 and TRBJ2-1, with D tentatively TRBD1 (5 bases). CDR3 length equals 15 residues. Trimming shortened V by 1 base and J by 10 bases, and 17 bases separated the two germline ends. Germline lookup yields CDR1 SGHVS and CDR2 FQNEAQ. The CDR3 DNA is TGTGCCAGCAGCTTAGATCTAGGGGCCACAGAGGAGCAGTTCTTC. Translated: CASSLDLGATEEQFF.

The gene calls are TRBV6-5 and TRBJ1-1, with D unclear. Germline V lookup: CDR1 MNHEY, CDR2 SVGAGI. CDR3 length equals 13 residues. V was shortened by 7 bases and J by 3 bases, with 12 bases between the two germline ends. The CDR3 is CASTRSRDTEAFF. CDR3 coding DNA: TGTGCCAGCACCCGCAGTAGAGACACTGAAGCTTTCTTT.

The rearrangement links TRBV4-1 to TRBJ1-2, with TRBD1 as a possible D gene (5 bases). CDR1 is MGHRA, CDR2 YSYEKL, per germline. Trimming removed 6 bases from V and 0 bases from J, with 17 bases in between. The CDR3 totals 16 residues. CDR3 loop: CASRRDRDGTNYGYTF. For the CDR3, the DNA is TGCGCCAGCAGACGAGACCGGGACGGAACTAACTATGGCTACACCTTC.

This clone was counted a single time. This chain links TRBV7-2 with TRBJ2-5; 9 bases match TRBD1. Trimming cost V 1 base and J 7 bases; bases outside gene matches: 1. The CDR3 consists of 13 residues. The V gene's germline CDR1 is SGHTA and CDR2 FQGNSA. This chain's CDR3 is CASSLEGQGTQYF. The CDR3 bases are TGTGCCAGCAGCTTAGAGGGACAGGGGACCCAGTACTTC.

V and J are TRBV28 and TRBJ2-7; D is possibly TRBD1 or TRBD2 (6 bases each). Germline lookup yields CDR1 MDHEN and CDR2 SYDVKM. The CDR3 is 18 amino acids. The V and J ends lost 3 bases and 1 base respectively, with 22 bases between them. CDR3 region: CASSFWGAPAGPSYEQYF. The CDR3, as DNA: TGTGCCAGCAGTTTTTGGGGGGCGCCGGCGGGCCCGTCCTACGAGCAGTACTTC.

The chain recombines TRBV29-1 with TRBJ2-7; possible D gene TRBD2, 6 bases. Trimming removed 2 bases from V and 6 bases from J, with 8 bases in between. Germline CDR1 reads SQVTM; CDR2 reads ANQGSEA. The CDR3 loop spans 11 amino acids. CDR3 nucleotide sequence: TGCAGCGTTGAATCGGGGGTCGAGCAGTACTTC. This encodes CSVESGVEQYF.

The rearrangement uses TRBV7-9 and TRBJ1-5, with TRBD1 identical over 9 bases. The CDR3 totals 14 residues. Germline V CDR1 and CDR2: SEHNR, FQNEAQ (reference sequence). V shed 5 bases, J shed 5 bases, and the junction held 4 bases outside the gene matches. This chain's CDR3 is CASSADRGYQPQHF. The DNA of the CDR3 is TGTGCCAGCAGCGCCGACAGGGGGTATCAGCCCCAGCATTTT.